This TCR beta chain was identified in a study of control samples from healthy donors and cancer patients (dated by TCRdb to 2020 to 2022). The germline V gene yields SNHLY for CDR1 and FYNNEI for CDR2. V is clipped by 6 bases and J by 5 bases, and the sequence between their germline boundaries is 19 bases long. The CDR3 spans 15 residues, from the cysteine through the phenylalanine. Of the read, only the CDR3 DNA is kept; its 45 bases are in frame from base 1. Turning to this clone: It lacks a known antigen. Qualities for individual bases were not recorded, and no much larger clone is one base off.

Library generation was performed with the immunoSEQ multiplex PCR assay. TCRdb retrieved this table from immuneACCESS and kept in-frame rearrangements only. Not all clones are present; in checked studies, unresolved V genes account for under half, and no reason is known for the remainder. The sample table lists 100,000 to 150,000 clones, around 90% of them with a count of one. Roughly 8.7% of the sample is taken by the ten largest. This TCR was sampled from a man between 18 and 35 years old in good health. Input material: blood. Recombination linked TRBV2 to TRBJ2-5, and possibly TRBD1, on 8 matching bases. The CDR3 region has the sequence CASRADRGGIETQYF. The DNA is as follows: TGTGCCAGCAGGGCAGACAGGGGAGGGATTGAGACCCAGTACTTC.